The source of this TCR beta chain is a study of T cell repertoires in cytomegalovirus infection. Study background: Through public TCR beta signatures, both CMV infection and matching HLA type were indicated.

The length of the CDR3 is 14 residues. Germline-derived CDR1 and CDR2 are MGHRA and YSYEKL. Germline trimming cut 3 bases from V and 4 bases from J; bases unmatched to any gene: 2. This clonotype was seen only a few times. The antigen is not known. TCRdb passed the reads through MiXCR, listing each CDR3 protein once. The sample shows hundreds of thousands of distinct CDR3 sequences, 35% to 45% of them seen only once. Study results and limitations: CMV carriers having the relevant HLA were flagged by cumulative public TCR beta family frequency. In two of eight donors, the top clonotype was HLA-C-restricted CMV-specific.

The origin of this receptor is a human donor in good health (CMV status not recorded). Some clones in this sample may be carry-over from other donors' samples. This chain joins TRBV4-1 and TRBJ2-5, with 10 bases aligning to TRBD2. Source material: PBMCs. The CDR3 bases are TGCGCCAGCAGCCACGGGACTAGCGCAGAGACCCAGTACTTC. It translates to CASSHGTSAETQYF.